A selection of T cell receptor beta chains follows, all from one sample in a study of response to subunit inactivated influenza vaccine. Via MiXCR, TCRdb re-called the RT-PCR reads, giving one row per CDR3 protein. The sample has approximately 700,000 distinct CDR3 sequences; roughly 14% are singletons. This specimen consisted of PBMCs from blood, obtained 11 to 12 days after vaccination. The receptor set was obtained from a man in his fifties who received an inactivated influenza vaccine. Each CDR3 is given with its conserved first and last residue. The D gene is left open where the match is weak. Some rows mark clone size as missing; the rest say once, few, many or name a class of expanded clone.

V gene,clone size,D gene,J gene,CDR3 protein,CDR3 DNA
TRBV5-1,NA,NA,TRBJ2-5,CASRNREPQETQYF,TGCGCCAGCAGGAACAGGGAGCCCCAAGAGACCCAGTACTTC
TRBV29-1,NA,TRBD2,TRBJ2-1,CSVLGRGGSYEQFF,TGCAGCGTTTTGGGGCGCGGGGGGAGCTATGAGCAGTTCTTC
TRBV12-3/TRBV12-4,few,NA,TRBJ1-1,CASSPYLNTEAFF,TGTGCCAGCAGCCCTTACCTTAACACTGAAGCTTTCTTT
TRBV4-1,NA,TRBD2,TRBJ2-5,CASSQLPQGLAGPGETQYF,TGCGCCAGCAGCCAACTACCTCAGGGACTAGCCGGTCCCGGGGAGACCCAGTACTTC
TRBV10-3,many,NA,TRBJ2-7,CAIRDYYEQYF,TGTGCCATCAGGGACTACTACGAGCAGTACTTC
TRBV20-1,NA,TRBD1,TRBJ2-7,CSARPLRQGMYEQYF,TGCAGTGCTAGACCCCTCCGACAGGGGATGTACGAGCAGTACTTC
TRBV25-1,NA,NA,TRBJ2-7,CASSESGVFEQYF,TGTGCCAGCAGTGAATCAGGGGTTTTCGAGCAGTACTTC
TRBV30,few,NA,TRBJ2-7,CAWSVGEAFYEQYF,TGTGCCTGGAGTGTGGGGGAGGCCTTCTACGAGCAGTACTTC
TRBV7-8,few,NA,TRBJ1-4,CASSLDPGSYNEKLFF,TGTGCCAGCAGCTTGGATCCGGGGTCTTATAATGAAAAACTGTTTTTT
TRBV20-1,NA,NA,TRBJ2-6,CSARVPGANVLTF,TGCAGTGCTAGAGTACCTGGGGCCAACGTCCTGACTTTC
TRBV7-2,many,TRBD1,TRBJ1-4,CASSASGTGREKLFF,TGTGCCAGCAGCGCCTCCGGGACAGGGAGGGAAAAACTGTTTTTT
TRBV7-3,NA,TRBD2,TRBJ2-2,CASSLTTSGTTGELFF,TGTGCCAGCAGCTTAACTACTAGCGGGACGACCGGGGAGCTGTTTTTT
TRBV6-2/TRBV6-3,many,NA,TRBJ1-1,CASSKTEMNTEAFF,TGTGCCAGCAGTAAAACAGAGATGAACACTGAAGCTTTCTTT
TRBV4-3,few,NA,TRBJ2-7,CASSQDRRAGAFYEQYF,TGCGCCAGCAGCCAAGACCGTCGGGCGGGGGCTTTCTACGAGCAGTACTTC
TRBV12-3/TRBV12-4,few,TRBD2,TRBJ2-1,CASSLGGGLVNNEQFF,TGTGCCAGCAGTTTGGGGGGGGGACTAGTCAACAATGAGCAGTTCTTC
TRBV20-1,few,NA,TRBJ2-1,CSARAHTRGNEQFF,TGCAGTGCTAGAGCCCACACTAGGGGGAATGAGCAGTTCTTC
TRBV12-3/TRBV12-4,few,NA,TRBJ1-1,CASSLRRGTGFGTEAFF,TGTGCCAGCAGTTTACGGCGGGGAACAGGCTTCGGGACTGAAGCTTTCTTT
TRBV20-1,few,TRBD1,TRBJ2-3,CSATGTGNTDTQYF,TGCAGTGCCACCGGGACAGGGAACACAGATACGCAGTATTTT
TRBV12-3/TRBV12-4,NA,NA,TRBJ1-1,CASSVHQVNTEAFF,TGTGCCAGCAGTGTACACCAGGTGAACACTGAAGCTTTCTTT
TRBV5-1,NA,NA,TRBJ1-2,CASSLTLRENYGYTF,TGCGCCAGCAGCTTAACCCTCCGGGAAAACTATGGCTACACCTTC
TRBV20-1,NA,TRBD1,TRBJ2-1,CSAAPGQGLDNEQFF,TGCAGTGCTGCACCGGGACAGGGGTTGGACAATGAGCAGTTCTTC
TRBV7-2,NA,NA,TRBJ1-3,CASSLAHRTGESTIYF,TGTGCCAGCAGCTTGGCCCATAGGACGGGGGAAAGCACCATATATTTT
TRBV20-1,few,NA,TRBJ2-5,CSVGRFGSRETQYF,TGCAGTGTGGGGCGGTTTGGTAGTAGAGAGACCCAGTACTTC
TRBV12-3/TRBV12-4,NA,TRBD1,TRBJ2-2,CASSPDRGITGELFF,TGTGCCAGCAGTCCGGACAGGGGCATCACCGGGGAGCTGTTTTTT
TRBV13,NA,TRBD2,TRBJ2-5,CASSSLAGGPTETQYF,TGTGCCAGCAGCTCATTAGCGGGAGGGCCTACAGAGACCCAGTACTTC
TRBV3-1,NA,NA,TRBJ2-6,CASSPNPGKWSGANVLTF,TGTGCCAGCAGCCCCAACCCGGGGAAATGGTCTGGGGCCAACGTCCTGACTTTC
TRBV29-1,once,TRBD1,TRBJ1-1,CSVRQGVGLPTEAFF,TGCAGCGTTCGACAGGGGGTCGGCCTCCCCACTGAAGCTTTCTTT
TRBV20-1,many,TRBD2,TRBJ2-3,CSAGLAGAGDTQYF,TGCAGTGCTGGACTAGCGGGAGCAGGGGATACGCAGTATTTT